Presented here are 13 T cell receptor beta chains from one specimen sequenced in a study of blood T cell repertoires in COVID-19. Profiled with immunoSEQ multiplex PCR; TCRdb holds only in-frame clones, not every one. Here the sample spans some 210,000 clones, 70% to 90% being singletons. The source material was PBMCs or T cells enriched from blood (not recorded which). The source of these receptors is a man aged 35 to 55 who had recovered from COVID-19.

V and J are TRBV5-1 and TRBJ2-1; 11 positions agree with TRBD2. The trim removed 9 bases at V and 5 bases at J, leaving 7 bases unmatched. The CDR3 covers 14 residues. The V gene's germline CDR1 is SGHRS and CDR2 YFSETQ. For the CDR3, the DNA is TGCGCCACGAACCTAGCGGGAGGTGACAATGAGCAGTTCTTC. This sequence encodes CATNLAGGDNEQFF. The full variable domain, its missing parts supplied by reference TRBV5-1 and TRBJ2-1, is KAGVTQTPRYLIKTRGQQVTLSCSPISGHRSVSWYQQTPGQGLQFLFEYFSETQRNKGNFPGRFSGRQFSNSRSEMNVSTLELGDSALYLCATNLAGGDNEQFFGPGTRLTVL.

The chain uses TRBV29-1 and TRBJ1-2; D unresolved. This CDR3 has 13 residues. With 2 bases removed from V and 4 bases from J, the gap between germline ends came to 11 bases. Germline CDR1 is SQVTM and CDR2 is ANQGSEA. The CDR3 nucleotides are TGCAGCGTTGAACTGCCAGGTGGCTATGGCTACACCTTC. This gives the protein CSVELPGGYGYTF.

In DNA, the CDR3 is TGTGCCTCACAAATAGGGGATTCACCCCTCCACTTT. This sequence encodes CASQIGDSPLHF. The rearrangement links TRBV3-1 (or the pseudogene TRBV3-2) to TRBJ1-6; the D gene is possibly TRBD1 (5 bases). CDR1 and CDR2 (germline): LGHDT, YNNKEL (reference sequence). This CDR3 is built from 12 residues. V was shortened by 11 bases and J by 8 bases, with 13 bases between the two germline ends.

The chain joins TRBV19 to TRBJ1-1; unclear D gene. Trimming removed 7 bases from V and 7 bases from J, with 19 bases in between. This CDR3 comprises 14 residues. The germline V gene encodes CDR1 LNHDA and CDR2 SQIVND (reference sequence). The CDR3 region is CASKKSLRVYEAFF. The CDR3 nucleotides are TGTGCCAGTAAAAAATCACTGAGGGTTTATGAAGCTTTCTTT.

The chain uses TRBV4-2 and TRBJ1-1, with D maybe TRBD1 (5 bases). The CDR3 is 14 residues long. Germline-derived CDR1 and CDR2 are LGHNA and YNFKEQ. V was cut by 5 bases and J by 8 bases, with 18 bases left in between. CDR3 bases: TGTGCCAGCAGCTCGCTGTCCCCAGGGCTCGAAGCTTTCTTT. Amino acid sequence: CASSSLSPGLEAFF.

This clone was seen only a few times. V gene TRBV7-6 combines with J gene TRBJ2-7; unclear D gene. Trimming cost V 3 bases and J 6 bases, with 12 bases left between them. CDR1 and CDR2 from the germline V gene are SGHVS and FNYEAQ. CDR3 size: 13 residues. This CDR3 reads CASSLSHKSEQYF. DNA of the CDR3: TGTGCCAGCAGCTTGTCACACAAATCCGAGCAGTACTTC.

This clone was seen more than once but under ten times. The chain couples TRBV9 to TRBJ2-7; D not certain. The CDR3 is 13 amino acids. Germline CDR1 reads SGDLS; CDR2 reads YYNGEE. Trimming stripped 8 bases from V and 2 bases from J, with 14 bases between. CDR3 coding DNA: TGTGCCAGTGCAGGAACACACACCTACGAGCAGTACTTC. This sequence encodes CASAGTHTYEQYF.

This chain connects TRBV27 to TRBJ2-7; 11 bases are a match to TRBD2. Germline trimming cut 6 bases from V and 3 bases from J; bases unmatched to any gene: 1. There are 13 residues in the CDR3. The germline CDR1 and CDR2 sequences are MNHEY and SMNVEV (reference sequence). The CDR3 spells CASSLAGGYEQYF. DNA for the CDR3: TGTGCCAGCAGCCTAGCGGGAGGCTACGAGCAGTACTTC.

The chain links TRBV9 to TRBJ1-6; D unresolved. Germline V gene lookup returns CDR1 SGDLS and CDR2 YYNGEE. This CDR3 contains 14 residues. Trimming stripped 4 bases from V and 9 bases from J, with 14 bases between. The CDR3 sequence is CASSPRVGSSPLHF. In nucleotides, the CDR3 is TGTGCCAGCAGCCCGAGAGTGGGCAGTTCACCCCTCCACTTT.

Comments on this clone: The junction and the germline gene differ at one end; a read error may be behind it. The chain links TRBV5-1 to TRBJ2-5; possible D gene TRBD1, 6 bases. Germline assignment: CDR1 SGHRS and CDR2 YFSETQ. The CDR3 length is 15 residues. DNA for the CDR3: TGCGCCAGCAGTTTGGACGGACAGAAGCAAGAGACCCAGTACTTC. Protein product: CASSLDGQKQETQYF.

This chain uses TRBV29-1 with TRBJ2-2, with 8 bases aligning to TRBD2. The length of the CDR3 is 16 residues. Germline CDR1 is SQVTM and CDR2 is ANQGSEA. V shed 4 bases, J shed 1 base, and the junction held 8 bases outside the gene matches. CDR3 protein: CSVGRLSGMNTGELFF. The DNA for the CDR3 is TGCAGCGTTGGGAGACTTAGCGGGATGAACACCGGGGAGCTGTTTTTT.

This sequence joins TRBV24-1 and TRBJ2-7; 10 positions agree with TRBD1. This CDR3 is built from 15 residues. Germline CDR1 KGHDR, CDR2 SFDVKD. V shed 3 bases, J shed 3 bases, and the junction held 4 bases outside the gene matches. In nucleotides, the CDR3 is TGTGCCACCAGTGATCCCAGGACAGGGGGCTACGAGCAGTACTTC. Amino acids: CATSDPRTGGYEQYF.

The V and J genes are TRBV15 and TRBJ1-5; D unclear. Germline CDR1 and CDR2: LNHNV and YYDKDF (reference sequence). Trimming shortened V by 5 bases and J by 7 bases, and 12 bases separated the two germline ends. This CDR3 has 13 amino acids. This chain's CDR3 is CATSGNRGQPQHF. CDR3 nucleotide sequence: TGTGCCACCAGCGGCAACCGAGGACAGCCCCAGCATTTT.